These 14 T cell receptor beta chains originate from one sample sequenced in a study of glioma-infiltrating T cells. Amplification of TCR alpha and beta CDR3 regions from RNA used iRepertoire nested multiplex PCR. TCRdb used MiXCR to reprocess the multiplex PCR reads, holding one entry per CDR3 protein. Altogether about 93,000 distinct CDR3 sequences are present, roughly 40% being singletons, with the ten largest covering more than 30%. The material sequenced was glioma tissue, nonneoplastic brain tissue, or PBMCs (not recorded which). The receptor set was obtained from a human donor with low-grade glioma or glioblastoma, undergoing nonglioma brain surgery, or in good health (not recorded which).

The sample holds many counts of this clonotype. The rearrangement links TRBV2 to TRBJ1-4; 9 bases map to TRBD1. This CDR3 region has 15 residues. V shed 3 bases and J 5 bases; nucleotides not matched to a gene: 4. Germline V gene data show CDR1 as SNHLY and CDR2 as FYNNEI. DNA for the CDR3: TGTGCCAGCAGTGAGTCCGGGACAGGGAATGAAAAACTGTTTTTT. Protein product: CASSESGTGNEKLFF.

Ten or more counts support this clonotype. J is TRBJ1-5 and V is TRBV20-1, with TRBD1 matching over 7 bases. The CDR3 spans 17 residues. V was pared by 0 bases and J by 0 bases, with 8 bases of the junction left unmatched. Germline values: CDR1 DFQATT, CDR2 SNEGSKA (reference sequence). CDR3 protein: CSARDPSTGYSNQPQHF. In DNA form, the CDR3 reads TGCAGTGCTAGAGACCCTTCGACAGGGTATAGCAATCAGCCCCAGCATTTT.

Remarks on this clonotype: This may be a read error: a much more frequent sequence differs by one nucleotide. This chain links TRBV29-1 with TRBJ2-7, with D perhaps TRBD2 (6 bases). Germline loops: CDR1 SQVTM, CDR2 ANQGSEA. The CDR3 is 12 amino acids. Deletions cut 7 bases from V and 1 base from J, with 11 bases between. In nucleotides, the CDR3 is TGCAGCGCCAGGAGGGGTTCCTACGAGCAGTACTTC. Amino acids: CSARRGSYEQYF.

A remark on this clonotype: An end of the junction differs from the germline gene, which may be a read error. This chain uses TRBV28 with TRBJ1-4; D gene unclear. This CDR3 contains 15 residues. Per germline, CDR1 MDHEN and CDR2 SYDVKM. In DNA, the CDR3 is TGTGCCGGCAGTTTCTTTGGCCTAGGACGGGAAAAACTGTTTTTT. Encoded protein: CAGSFFGLGREKLFF.

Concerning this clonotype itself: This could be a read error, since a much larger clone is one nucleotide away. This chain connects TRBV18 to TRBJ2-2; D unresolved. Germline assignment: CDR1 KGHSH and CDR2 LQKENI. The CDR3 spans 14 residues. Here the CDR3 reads CARSPLLNTGELFF. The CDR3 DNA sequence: TGTGCCAGATCACCACTTCTAAACACCGGGGAGCTGTTTTTT.

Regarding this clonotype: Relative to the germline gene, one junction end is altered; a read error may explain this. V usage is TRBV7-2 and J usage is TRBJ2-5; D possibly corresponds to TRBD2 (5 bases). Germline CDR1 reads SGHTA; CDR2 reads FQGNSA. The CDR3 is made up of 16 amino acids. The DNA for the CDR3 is TGTGCCATCAGCTCGACCCTTACTAGTCTCCGTGAGACACAGTACTTC. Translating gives CAISSTLTSLRETQYF.

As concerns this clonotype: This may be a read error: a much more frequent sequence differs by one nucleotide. CDR3: CASSPPGTQYGYTF. The CDR3 bases are TGTGCCAGCAGCCCCCCCGGGACGCAGTATGGCTACACCTTC. The V and J genes are TRBV11-2 and TRBJ1-2; D perhaps matches TRBD1 (5 bases). Trimming removed 5 bases from V and 5 bases from J, with 15 bases in between. Germline CDR1 is SGHAT and CDR2 is FQNNGV. This CDR3 is built from 14 residues.

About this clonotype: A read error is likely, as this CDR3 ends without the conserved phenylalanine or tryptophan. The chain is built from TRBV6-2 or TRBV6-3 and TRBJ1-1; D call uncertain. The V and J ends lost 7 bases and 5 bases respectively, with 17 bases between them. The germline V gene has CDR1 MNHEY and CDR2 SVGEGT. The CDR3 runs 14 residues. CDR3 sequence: CASKQFGFKTEAFL. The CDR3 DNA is TGTGCCAGCAAGCAATTTGGGTTTAAGACTGAAGCTTTCCTT.

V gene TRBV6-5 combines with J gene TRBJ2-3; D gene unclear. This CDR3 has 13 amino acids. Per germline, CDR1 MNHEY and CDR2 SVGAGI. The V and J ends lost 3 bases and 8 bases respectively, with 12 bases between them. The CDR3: CASSYTAVATQYF. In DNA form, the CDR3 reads TGTGCCAGCAGTTATACGGCGGTAGCTACGCAGTATTTT.

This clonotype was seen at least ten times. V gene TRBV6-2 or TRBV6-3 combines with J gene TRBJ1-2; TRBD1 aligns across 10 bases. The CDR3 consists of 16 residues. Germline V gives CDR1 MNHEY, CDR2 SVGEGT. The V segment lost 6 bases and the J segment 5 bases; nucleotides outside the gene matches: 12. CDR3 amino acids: CASSSSGQGTLYGYTF. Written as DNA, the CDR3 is TGTGCCAGCAGCTCTTCGGGACAGGGGACTCTATATGGCTACACCTTC.

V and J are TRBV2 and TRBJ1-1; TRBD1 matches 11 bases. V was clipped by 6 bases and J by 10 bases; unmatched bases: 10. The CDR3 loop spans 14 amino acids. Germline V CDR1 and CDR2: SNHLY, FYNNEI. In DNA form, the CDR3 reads TGTGCCAGCAGAGCGAACGGACAGGGGGCCGGAGCTTTCTTT. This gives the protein CASRANGQGAGAFF.

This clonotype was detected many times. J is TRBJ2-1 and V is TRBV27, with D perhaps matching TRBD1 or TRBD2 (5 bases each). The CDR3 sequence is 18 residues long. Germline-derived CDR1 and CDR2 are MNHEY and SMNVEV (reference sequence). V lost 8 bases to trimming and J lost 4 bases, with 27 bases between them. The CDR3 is CASSTFGAGKAGYNEQFF. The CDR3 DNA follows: TGTGCCAGCTCCACCTTCGGGGCAGGGAAGGCGGGTTACAATGAGCAGTTCTTC.

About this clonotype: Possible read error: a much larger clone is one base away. The CDR3 DNA follows: TGTGTCAGCTCACCACCGAAAGAGACCGGGGAGCTGTTTTTT. It is translated as CVSSPPKETGELFF. The chain combines TRBV18 with TRBJ2-2; unclear D gene. This CDR3 has 14 residues. CDR1 KGHSH and CDR2 LQKENI come from the germline V gene. The full variable domain, its missing parts supplied by reference TRBV18 and TRBJ2-2, is NAGVMQNPRHLVRRRGQEARLRCSPMKGHSHVYWYRQLPEEGLKFMVYLQKENIIDESGMPKERFSAEFPKEGPSILRIQQVVRGDSAAYFCVSSPPKETGELFFGEGSRLTVL.

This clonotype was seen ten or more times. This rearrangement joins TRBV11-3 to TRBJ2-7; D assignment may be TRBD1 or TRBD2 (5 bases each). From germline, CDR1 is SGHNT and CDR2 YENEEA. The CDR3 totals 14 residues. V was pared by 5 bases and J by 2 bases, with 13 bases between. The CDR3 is CASSPPGRTYEQYF. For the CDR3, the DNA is TGTGCCAGCAGCCCGCCGGGACGGACCTACGAGCAGTACTTC. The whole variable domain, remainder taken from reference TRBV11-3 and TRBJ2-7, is EAGVVQSPRYKIIEKKQPVAFWCNPISGHNTLYWYLQNLGQGPELLIRYENEEAVDDSQLPKDRFSAERLKGVDSTLKIQPAELGDSAVYLCASSPPGRTYEQYFGPGTRLTVT.